This T cell receptor beta chain was documented in a study of regulatory T cells in long-lasting Graves disease. Study in general: Duration of antithyroid drug therapy among newly diagnosed Graves' patients was under 3 months.

Time point described: newly diagnosed GD, antithyroid drugs for less than 3 months. RNA extracted from PBMCs served as the sequencing template. The CDR3 has 13 residues. Germline V gene lookup returns CDR1 DFQATT and CDR2 SNEGSKA (reference sequence). This clonotype showed up many times. According to the study, TCR beta libraries were built with iRepertoire HTBI primers and CDR3-region Arm-PCR. Via MiXCR, TCRdb re-called the multiplex PCR reads, giving one row per CDR3 protein. The data hold a few hundred thousand distinct CDR3 sequences, with 16% observed a single time. Separately, the same data were catalogued under a study of T cells in Graves' hyperthyroidism and ophthalmopathy. This second report adds: Uncontrolled infection, other autoimmune disease, pregnancy and lactation each barred patients from inclusion. Thyroid ultrasound and orbital computed tomography, with clinical symptoms and serum thyroxine and TRAb, informed diagnoses.

The receptor's source is a man aged 40-49 years with Graves disease. The chain recombines TRBV20-1 with TRBJ2-1; D may match TRBD1 or TRBD2 (5 bases each). The material was peripheral blood mononuclear cells (PBMCs), obtained at new diagnosis, from a patient treated with antithyroid drugs. The CDR3 region has the DNA TGCAGCTCCGGGACGGCAACCTACAATGAGCAGTTCTTC. As protein: CSSGTATYNEQFF.